The T cell receptor beta chain under discussion was sequenced for a study of human T cells and chemical hapten exposure. Study in general: The study lasted 20 to 30 weeks, and patients were dosed weekly with diphenylcyclopropenone on the scalp throughout.

Time point: pre-sensitization, week 0. Sample treatment: therapeutic diphenylcyclopropenone sensitization with weekly scalp DPC. Unfractionated whole blood served as the source for total RNA extraction. This clonotype was seen at least ten times. The target antigen is unknown. In TCRdb, the RACE reads were re-called with MiXCR into one record per CDR3 protein. The table lists fewer than 45,000 distinct CDR3 sequences, about a tenth of them singletons. V dropped 3 bases and J dropped 3; count of bases not matched to a gene: 8. This CDR3 has 16 amino acids. CDR1 DFQATT and CDR2 SNEGSKA come from the germline V gene (reference sequence). Study-level results: Versus controls, significantly more large CDR3 similarity clusters arose from expanded TCRs.

The chain uses TRBV20-1 and TRBJ1-5; 10 bases match TRBD1. The sample was whole blood, taken in connection with sensitization to the hapten diphenylcyclopropenone (DPC). This sequence was found in a middle-aged man with alopecia areata. Some clones in this sample may be carry-over from other donors' samples. CDR3 DNA sequence: TGCAGTGCTAGTGCCTGGGACAGGGGCAACAATCAGCCCCAGCATTTT. Translating gives CSASAWDRGNNQPQHF.